The next 20 T cell receptor beta chains were all read from a single sample in a study of T cells after yellow fever vaccination. TCRdb re-called the 5' RACE reads through MiXCR, storing one row per CDR3 protein. The sample lists about 330,000 distinct CDR3 sequences, approximately 8% occurring once. Sequenced here: PBMCs, sampled around 45 days after the first yellow fever vaccination. Receptor source: a man younger than 30 who received the YFV17D yellow fever vaccine.

In its sample, this clonotype was seen a few times. V gene TRBV29-1 combines with J gene TRBJ2-5; TRBD1 agrees at 8 bases. The CDR3 contains 13 residues. CDR1 and CDR2 (germline): SQVTM, ANQGSEA. The V segment lost 6 bases and the J segment 5 bases; nucleotides outside the gene matches: 8. CDR3 protein: CSVQGAPGETQYF. The CDR3 coding sequence is TGCAGCGTCCAGGGGGCGCCTGGGGAGACCCAGTACTTC.

CDR3 amino acids: CASSLLSGGQETQYF. In DNA, the CDR3 is TGCGCCAGCAGCTTGTTATCGGGTGGCCAAGAGACCCAGTACTTC. The chain joins TRBV5-1 to TRBJ2-5, with D uncertain. This CDR3 comprises 15 residues. Germline lookup yields CDR1 SGHRS and CDR2 YFSETQ. V was trimmed by 1 base and J by 1 base, leaving 11 bases between them.

The sample holds many counts of this clonotype. V usage is TRBV5-1 and J usage is TRBJ2-7; D is undetermined. The CDR3 runs 13 residues. Germline V gene sequence: CDR1 SGHRS, CDR2 YFSETQ. V lost 0 bases to trimming and J lost 0 bases, with 4 bases between them. CDR3 DNA sequence: TGCGCCAGCAGCTTGGGTTTCTCCTACGAGCAGTACTTC. Translation gives CASSLGFSYEQYF.

The CDR3 nucleotides are TGTGCCAGTAGTATCGGCCAGGCCCATCAGCCCCAGCATTTT. Translation gives CASSIGQAHQPQHF. V gene TRBV19 combines with J gene TRBJ1-5; D is unresolved. Trimming shortened V by 3 bases and J by 5 bases, and 11 bases separated the two germline ends. CDR3 size: 14 residues. Germline V gives CDR1 LNHDA, CDR2 SQIVND (reference sequence).

This clonotype has more than one count but fewer than ten. The chain has TRBV12-3 or TRBV12-4 and TRBJ2-2, with D unclear. Trimming removed 3 bases at V and 1 base at J, with 6 bases between. The CDR3 runs to 14 residues. CDR3 region: CASSLLGNTGELFF. The DNA of the CDR3 is TGTGCCAGCAGTTTGTTGGGGAACACCGGGGAGCTGTTTTTT.

The chain links TRBV5-4 to TRBJ2-7, with D possibly called TRBD1 or TRBD2 (5 bases each). This CDR3 comprises 14 residues. V gave up 4 bases and J gave up 3 bases, with 14 bases separating them. Germline lookup yields CDR1 SGHNT and CDR2 YYREEE (reference sequence). The CDR3 region has the DNA TGTGCCAGCAGCCAGAGGGACGGAGACTACGAGCAGTACTTC. It is translated as CASSQRDGDYEQYF.

V is TRBV3-1 and J is TRBJ1-1, with D possibly being TRBD1 (6 bases). The CDR3 consists of 15 residues. V was cut by 0 bases and J by 8 bases, with 16 bases left in between. Germline-derived CDR1 and CDR2 are LGHDT and YNNKEL (reference sequence). The CDR3 reads CASSQDNVATGEAFF. The CDR3 DNA follows: TGTGCCAGCAGCCAAGATAATGTGGCTACAGGGGAAGCTTTCTTT.

The chain links TRBV3-1 to TRBJ2-5; the D gene is possibly TRBD2 (5 bases). V lost 0 bases and J lost 5, with 13 bases in between. Germline V gives CDR1 LGHDT, CDR2 YNNKEL (reference sequence). This CDR3 contains 15 residues. The CDR3 DNA reads TGTGCCAGCAGCCAAGATCGCCACGGGGAGGAGACCCAGTACTTC. Protein sequence: CASSQDRHGEETQYF.

This clonotype was seen many times. The chain combines TRBV5-1 with TRBJ2-5; TRBD2 matches at 10 bases. CDR1 is SGHRS and CDR2 is YFSETQ in the germline V gene. The CDR3 is 15 amino acids. Trimming removed 4 bases from V and 5 bases from J; junction bases left unmatched: 8. CDR3 bases: TGCGCCAGCAGCATCGGACTAGCGGATGGGGAGACCCAGTACTTC. It encodes CASSIGLADGETQYF.

V is TRBV7-3 and J is TRBJ1-5; D uncertain. This CDR3 contains 15 residues. V shed 4 bases and J shed 7 bases, with 17 bases lying between them. The V gene's germline CDR1 is SGHTA and CDR2 FQGTGA. CDR3 sequence reads: CASSSLSPAGQPQHF. The CDR3 coding sequence is TGTGCCAGCAGCTCGTTGTCTCCGGCGGGGCAGCCCCAGCATTTT.

This clonotype came up a few times. J is TRBJ1-1 and V is TRBV19; D possibly corresponds to TRBD1 (5 bases). Looked up from germline, CDR1 is LNHDA and CDR2 is SQIVND (reference sequence). The CDR3 is 12 residues long. Trimming shortened V by 7 bases and J by 7 bases, and 13 bases separated the two germline ends. This CDR3 is CASTPVQGEAFF. CDR3 DNA: TGTGCCAGTACCCCAGTCCAGGGTGAAGCTTTCTTT.

This clonotype came up a few times. The chain employs TRBV5-5 and TRBJ2-7, with 12 bases aligning to TRBD2. This CDR3 region has 16 residues. V lost 4 bases, J lost 3 bases, and 8 bases stayed unmatched. Germline CDR1 reads SGHKS; CDR2 reads YYEKEE (reference sequence). CDR3 in amino acids: CASSLTRTSGVYEQYF. CDR3 bases: TGTGCCAGCAGCCTGACCCGGACTAGCGGGGTCTACGAGCAGTACTTC.

This clonotype was counted only a few times. This chain joins TRBV7-2 and TRBJ2-1; D remains ambiguous. Germline lookup yields CDR1 SGHTA and CDR2 FQGNSA. The CDR3 length is 13 residues. Trimming pared 3 bases from V and 6 bases from J, leaving 9 bases between. The CDR3 DNA follows: TGTGCCAGCAGCTTTTGGGGTACCAATGAGCAGTTCTTC. Translating it yields CASSFWGTNEQFF.

This clonotype has a count of ten or more. This sequence joins TRBV7-3 and TRBJ1-1; weak D call: TRBD1 (5 bases). The V gene's germline CDR1 is SGHTA and CDR2 FQGTGA. Trimming took 0 bases from V and 5 from J, leaving 10 bases between them. The CDR3 has 14 residues. CDR3 DNA sequence: TGTGCCAGCAGCTTAACGGGGGTAGGGACTGAAGCTTTCTTT. This gives the protein CASSLTGVGTEAFF.

The chain couples TRBV7-9 to TRBJ1-2; D not certain. The germline gives CDR1 SEHNR, CDR2 FQNEAQ (reference sequence). This CDR3 comprises 14 residues. Deletions cut 2 bases from V and 3 bases from J, with 10 bases between. The CDR3 spells CASSLLGADYGYTF. The CDR3 DNA sequence: TGTGCCAGCAGCTTATTGGGAGCAGACTATGGCTACACCTTC.

V usage is TRBV5-1 and J usage is TRBJ1-5; D may be TRBD1 (5 bases). The CDR3 is 18 residues long. Trimming took 4 bases from V and 3 from J, leaving 23 bases between them. Germline CDR1 SGHRS, CDR2 YFSETQ. The CDR3 reads CASSHLGGPGSVNQPQHF. The CDR3 region has the DNA TGCGCCAGCAGCCACCTGGGGGGACCGGGGAGTGTCAATCAGCCCCAGCATTTT.

A remark on this clonotype: A much larger clone differs by one base, so this may be a read error. The chain combines TRBV12-3 or TRBV12-4 with TRBJ2-1, with 11 bases aligning to TRBD2. CDR3 length: 15 residues. The CDR3 DNA is TGTGCCAGCGGTTTTAGCGGGGGGGCCTTCAATGAGCAGTTCTTC. Amino acids: CASGFSGGAFNEQFF.

This chain joins TRBV6-5 and TRBJ2-1, with a tentative D call TRBD1 (6 bases). CDR1 and CDR2 (germline): MNHEY, SVGAGI. The CDR3 consists of 17 residues. V lost 2 bases to trimming and J lost 0 bases, with 14 bases between them. CDR3 residues: CASSYGNRASSYNEQFF. CDR3 coding DNA: TGTGCCAGCAGTTACGGCAACAGGGCTAGCTCCTACAATGAGCAGTTCTTC.

The chain links TRBV19 to TRBJ1-4; D gene ambiguous. The germline V gene has CDR1 LNHDA and CDR2 SQIVND (reference sequence). This CDR3 has 15 amino acids. V gave up 6 bases and J gave up 0 bases, with 11 bases separating them. CDR3 DNA: TGTGCCAGTAGAGCCGAGGCTGCAACTAATGAAAAACTGTTTTTT. Its translation is CASRAEAATNEKLFF.

The V gene is TRBV4-3, the J gene TRBJ1-2; D is possibly TRBD1 (5 bases). Trimming took off 4 bases at V and 0 bases at J, with 12 bases between the two ends. Germline lookup yields CDR1 LGHNA and CDR2 YSLEER. The CDR3 length is 15 residues. This CDR3 reads CASSPRAGTNYGYTF. The CDR3 region has the DNA TGCGCCAGCAGCCCGAGGGCAGGGACTAACTATGGCTACACCTTC.